Listed below are T cell receptor beta chains from one sample, sequenced in a study of blood T cell repertoires in COVID-19. Method: immunoSEQ multiplex PCR; TCRdb's copy keeps in-frame clones and lacks some. The data hold about 250,000 clones, with about four fifths observed a single time. The specimen was peripheral blood. The receptors were sampled from a man older than 75 with acute or convalescent COVID-19. The CDR3 runs from the conserved cysteine through the conserved F or W.

CDR3aa: CASSPQGTGYTF
j_gene: TRBJ1-2
v_gene: TRBV5-1

CDR3aa: CAWSGNGQGGEQYF
j_gene: TRBJ2-7
v_gene: TRBV30

CDR3aa: CASSHVYRGSYEQYF
j_gene: TRBJ2-7
v_gene: TRBV4-1

CDR3aa: CASSSFGNTIYF
j_gene: TRBJ1-3
v_gene: TRBV6-2/TRBV6-3

CDR3aa: CASSLRTGLSNYGYTF
j_gene: TRBJ1-2
v_gene: TRBV5-1

CDR3aa: CASSLPGTANTEAFF
j_gene: TRBJ1-1
v_gene: TRBV5-6

CDR3aa: CASSLVDRARDEQFF
j_gene: TRBJ2-1
v_gene: TRBV7-2

CDR3aa: CASSIGTGAYNEQFF
j_gene: TRBJ2-1
v_gene: TRBV19

CDR3aa: CASSLLFNSPLHF
j_gene: TRBJ1-6
v_gene: TRBV27

CDR3aa: CASSPAEYGYTF
j_gene: TRBJ1-2
v_gene: TRBV18

CDR3aa: CASSPMTGINQPQHF
j_gene: TRBJ1-5
v_gene: TRBV19

CDR3aa: CASSWAPTASSGNTIYF
j_gene: TRBJ1-3
v_gene: TRBV5-1

CDR3aa: CASSLATTGNEKLFF
j_gene: TRBJ1-4
v_gene: TRBV5-4

CDR3aa: CASRDRAGNTIYF
j_gene: TRBJ1-3
v_gene: TRBV28

CDR3aa: CASTNLNPTGGEYEQYF
j_gene: TRBJ2-7
v_gene: TRBV28

CDR3aa: CASSFRATNEKLFF
j_gene: TRBJ1-4
v_gene: TRBV7-9

CDR3aa: CASRRQGTGELFF
j_gene: TRBJ2-2
v_gene: TRBV28

CDR3aa: CASSLTGAYEQYF
j_gene: TRBJ2-7
v_gene: TRBV5-4

CDR3aa: CASSRDSLSTDTQYF
j_gene: TRBJ2-3
v_gene: TRBV27

CDR3aa: CASSYSLGYEQYF
j_gene: TRBJ2-7
v_gene: TRBV6-6

CDR3aa: CASSVAGGTNEQFF
j_gene: TRBJ2-1
v_gene: TRBV9

CDR3aa: CATSEWGQDEQYF
j_gene: TRBJ2-7
v_gene: TRBV24-1

CDR3aa: CASSSQTYEQYF
j_gene: TRBJ2-7
v_gene: TRBV5-1

CDR3aa: CASSHLTGGVPGYTF
j_gene: TRBJ1-2
v_gene: TRBV4-1

CDR3aa: CASSLATGEQYF
j_gene: TRBJ2-7
v_gene: TRBV5-4

CDR3aa: CASSIFSGSNQPQHF
j_gene: TRBJ1-5
v_gene: TRBV19

CDR3aa: CASRPGQGAWDEQYF
j_gene: TRBJ2-7
v_gene: TRBV19

CDR3aa: CASTGQGVEETQYF
j_gene: TRBJ2-5
v_gene: TRBV6-4

CDR3aa: CASSIPGESTEAFF
j_gene: TRBJ1-1
v_gene: TRBV7-9

CDR3aa: CATGQGFPGELFF
j_gene: TRBJ2-2
v_gene: TRBV24-1

CDR3aa: CAWSVGGAPASTDTQYF
j_gene: TRBJ2-3
v_gene: TRBV30

CDR3aa: CASSLGNRDRVKAEQYF
j_gene: TRBJ2-7
v_gene: TRBV5-1

CDR3aa: CASSAHLASGEQFF
j_gene: TRBJ2-1
v_gene: TRBV9

CDR3aa: CASSPPRRGTQNTEAFF
j_gene: TRBJ1-1
v_gene: TRBV18

CDR3aa: CASRRDPLTNEKLFF
j_gene: TRBJ1-4
v_gene: TRBV5-1

CDR3aa: CAISDLGGAHNSPLHF
j_gene: TRBJ1-6
v_gene: TRBV10-3

CDR3aa: CASSQWTGKSEQYF
j_gene: TRBJ2-7
v_gene: TRBV4-2

CDR3aa: CSVGTGGSGYEQYF
j_gene: TRBJ2-7
v_gene: TRBV29-1

CDR3aa: CASSPETGFTEAFF
j_gene: TRBJ1-1
v_gene: TRBV18

CDR3aa: CASLPGTGGEYGYTF
j_gene: TRBJ1-2
v_gene: TRBV6-5